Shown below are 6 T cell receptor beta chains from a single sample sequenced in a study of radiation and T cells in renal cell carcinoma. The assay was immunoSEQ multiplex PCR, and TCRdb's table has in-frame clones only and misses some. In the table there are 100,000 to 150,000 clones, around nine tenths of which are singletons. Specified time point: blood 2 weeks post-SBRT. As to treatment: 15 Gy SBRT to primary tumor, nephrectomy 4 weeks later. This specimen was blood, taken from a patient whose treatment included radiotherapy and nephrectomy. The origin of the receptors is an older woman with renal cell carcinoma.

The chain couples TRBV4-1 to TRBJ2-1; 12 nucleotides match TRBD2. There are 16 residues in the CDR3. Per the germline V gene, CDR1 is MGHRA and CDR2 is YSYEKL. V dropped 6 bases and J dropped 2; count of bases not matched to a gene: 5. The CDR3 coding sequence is TGCGCCAGCAGTTCAACTAGCGGGGGGACCTACAATGAGCAGTTCTTC. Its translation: CASSSTSGGTYNEQFF.

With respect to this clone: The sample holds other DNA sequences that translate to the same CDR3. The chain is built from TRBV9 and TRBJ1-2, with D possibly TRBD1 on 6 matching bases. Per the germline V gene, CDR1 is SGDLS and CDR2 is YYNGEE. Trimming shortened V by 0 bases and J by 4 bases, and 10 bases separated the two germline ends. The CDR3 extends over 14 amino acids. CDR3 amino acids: CASSVGQGPYGYTF. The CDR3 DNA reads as TGTGCCAGCAGCGTAGGGCAGGGGCCCTATGGCTACACCTTC.

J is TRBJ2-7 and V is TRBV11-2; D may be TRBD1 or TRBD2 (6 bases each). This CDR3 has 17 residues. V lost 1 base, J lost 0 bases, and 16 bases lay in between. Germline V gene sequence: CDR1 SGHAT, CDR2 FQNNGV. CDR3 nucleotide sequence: TGTGCCAGCAGCTTAGTCGGGGGCAGGGACTTCTCCTACGAGCAGTACTTC. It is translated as CASSLVGGRDFSYEQYF.

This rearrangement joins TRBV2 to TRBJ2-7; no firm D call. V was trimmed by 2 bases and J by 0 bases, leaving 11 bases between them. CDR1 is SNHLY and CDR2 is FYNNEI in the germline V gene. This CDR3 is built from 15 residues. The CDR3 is CASSETLAGSYEQYF. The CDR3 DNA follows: TGTGCCAGCAGTGAAACTCTGGCAGGCTCCTACGAGCAGTACTTC.

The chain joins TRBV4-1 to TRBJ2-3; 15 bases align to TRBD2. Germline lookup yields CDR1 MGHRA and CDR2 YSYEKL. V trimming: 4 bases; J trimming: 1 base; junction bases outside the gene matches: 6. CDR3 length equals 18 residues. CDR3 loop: CASSPGLAGGGGTDTQYF. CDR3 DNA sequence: TGCGCCAGCAGCCCGGGACTAGCGGGGGGCGGGGGCACAGATACGCAGTATTTT.

CDR3 sequence reads: CASSSPTGPYGYTF. CDR3 sequence (DNA): TGTGCCAGTAGTAGCCCGACAGGGCCCTATGGCTACACCTTC. The rearrangement uses TRBV19 and TRBJ1-2; 7 bases are shared with TRBD1. Per germline, CDR1 LNHDA and CDR2 SQIVND (reference sequence). The junction had 6 bases not matched to a gene; V was cut back by 4 bases and J by 4 bases. The CDR3 has 14 amino acids.